The sequence of this TCR beta chain was determined in a study of shared clonotypes between healthy human individuals. Unsorted material relied on about 100 million PBMCs as the source of genomic DNA. The germline V gene has CDR1 LNHDA and CDR2 SQIVND (reference sequence). There are 16 residues in the CDR3. V lost 1 base to trimming and J lost 4 bases; unmatched junction nucleotides: 6. Execution of the assay was at deep level. Scientists sequenced DNA from unsorted PBMC on ten immunoSEQ deep assay plates. Measured with immunoSEQ multiplex PCR; TCRdb has only the in-frame clones, and not every one. The data hold about 490,000 clones, with around 85% observed a single time.

The source is a middle-aged woman in good health. Some clones in this sample may be carry-over from other donors' samples. The chain links TRBV19 to TRBJ2-3; 9 bases are a match to TRBD2. Sequenced material: PBMCs. CDR3 nucleotide sequence: TGTGCCAGTAGTATAGGTCTAGCGGGAAAGGCAGATACGCAGTATTTT. Protein product: CASSIGLAGKADTQYF.